The count of the clone carrying this TCR beta chain is one. Assay: immunoSEQ multiplex PCR; the TCRdb copy retains only in-frame clones and omits some. The sample holds some 120,000 clones, around 88% seen once. The CDR3 runs to 14 residues. Trimming took off 1 base at V and 6 bases at J, with 13 bases between the two ends. Germline CDR1 and CDR2: KGHSY and FQNENV. The sample comes from a study of blood T cell repertoires in COVID-19. Study at large: Researchers got acute and convalescent COVID-19 samples from the United States, Italy and Spain. T cells, B-cell-depleted T cells, or PBMCs supplied cDNA or gDNA.

This TCR derives from a woman in her 50s with active or convalescent COVID-19. The gene calls are TRBV16 and TRBJ2-7, with D hard to call. The sample comprised peripheral blood. CDR3 residues: CASSQLSDSGEQYF. The CDR3 bases are TGTGCCAGCAGCCAATTGTCTGACTCGGGCGAGCAGTACTTC.